This TCR beta chain was identified during a study of shared clonotypes between healthy human individuals. Sequencing was performed with immunoSEQ multiplex PCR; in TCRdb, only in-frame clones are kept and a portion is missing. Among 850,000 to 1,200,000 clones listed, about 75% were seen once. The CDR3 length is 15 residues. Trimming removed 1 base from V and 5 bases from J; junction bases left unmatched: 4. The germline gives CDR1 MNHNS, CDR2 SASEGT. Sequencing input: memory CD4+ T cells sorted from blood. Subset denoted: CD45RA-negative fraction. J is TRBJ1-5 and V is TRBV6-1; 8 nucleotides agree with TRBD1. The clonotype comes from a man aged 18 to 29 in good health. The CDR3 region is CASSEGGRGHQPQHF. The DNA of the CDR3 is TGTGCCAGCAGTGAAGGGGGCAGGGGGCATCAGCCCCAGCATTTT.